What follows describes a single TCR beta chain. Its antigen specificity is not known. Per-nucleotide qualities are absent, and no much larger clonotype sits a single base away. CDR1 SNHLY and CDR2 FYNNEI are derived from the germline V gene. There are 14 amino acids in the CDR3, from cysteine to phenylalanine inclusive. Only the CDR3 DNA stays, 42 bases, in frame from base 1. At the junction V is shortened by 6 bases and J by 12 bases; bases outside the gene matches: 10. This sample is drawn from a study of shared clonotypes between healthy human individuals (TCRdb year 2020). For the wider study: Three men and a couple of women, aged 18 to 49 years, made up the cohort. Between about 0.85 and 9.5 billion PBMCs per donor were obtained by leukapheresis. The study deeply sequenced blood TCR repertoires of several healthy adults to estimate repertoire size and the extent of clonotype sharing between individuals. For each donor, CD4 naive and CD4 memory were each run on three plates, CD8 naive on two plates, and CD8 memory on one plate. To increase sequencing depth and limit assay-specific biases, different laboratories used diverse techniques to prepare libraries and sequence TCR repertoires. General study outcomes and caveats: Sharing across four donors was observed for about 4.8% of naive CD4, over 3% of naive CD8, roughly 2.4% of memory CD4, and about 0.38% of memory CD8 clonotypes. Higher generation probabilities were observed for clonotypes shared by all four sorted-subset donors than for non-shared clonotypes. Sampling was restricted to blood, and TCR repertoires in tissues likely differ from the TCR repertoires found in blood. Naive subsets generally had larger estimated clonotype richness than memory subsets did. Based on pairwise subsampling, the degree of clonotype sharing among donors was expected to be affected by sequencing depth. The small number of donors limited the genetic and exposure-history diversity represented. Even with the large sequencing depth, rarefaction of the sorted-subset datasets indicated that sequencing was incomplete.

Using the deep immunoSEQ assay, multiplex PCR amplified TCR CDR3 regions from genomic DNA. Extracted genomic DNA from each cell subset was distributed evenly across all wells of several immunoSEQ 96-well plates, and each plate was treated as a replicate. Each replicate PCR for sorted subsets received around 210 ng genomic DNA, equal to about 30,000 T cell genomes. The purified libraries were quantified using a Qubit 3.0 fluorometer, sized with a Bioanalyzer 2100, and then quantified again using the KAPA Library Quantification kit. Every immunoSEQ 96-well plate was sequenced on a separate single-read 150-cycle Illumina NextSeq 550 flow cell. Regarding the original processing steps: Because the immunoSEQ output included only junctional sequences and no quality scores, the filtering could not be the same as the filtering used for full-length reads. To assign V/J genes and CDR3, sequences were annotated using PyIR, a Python wrapper for IgBLAST v1.9, with IMGT germline references. Any read was removed if the V/J assignment was weak (E-value above 1e-6), the CDR3 was missing, or the read contained stop codons, out-of-frame junctions, or ambiguous translated residues. V3J clonotypes were defined by identical inferred V gene, J gene, and CDR3 amino acid sequence. Percentage overlap between repertoires was calculated by dividing the number of shared unique clonotypes by the size of the smaller repertoire. Three approaches were used to assess repertoire richness: RTK rarefaction, the Chao1 estimator, and Recon v2.1 estimates of unobserved clonotypes. OLGA was used to compute generation probabilities for all TCRbeta clonotypes that the gDNA method yielded from a few donors. Drawn from immuneACCESS, this table holds only the in-frame rearrangements with V and J called that TCRdb kept. Clones are partly lost; checked studies trace under half to an unresolved V gene and leave the rest unexplained. V and J calls and clone size are those listed in that table; D and trimming were worked out from the DNA. Here the sample has some 2.4 million clones; over 85% occur a single time. The ten largest account for approximately 0.35% of the sample.

Healthy HIV-negative adults with no recently reported acute infections or vaccinations were included as donors. Only Caucasian adults living in Nashville, Tennessee, USA were represented among the donors. CD4+ T cells were enriched through magnetic negative selection, after which naive cells were positively selected on CD45RA and the remaining negative fraction served as the memory subset. Blood was collected by leukapheresis, and PBMCs were isolated by Ficoll-Histopaque density gradient centrifugation and then cryopreserved in liquid nitrogen vapor phase. Purity and quantity of every magnetically sorted T cell population were checked by analytical flow cytometry. From each sorted fraction, genomic DNA was isolated and quantified by UV absorbance on a Nanodrop 2000c.

Sample: naive CD4+ T cells from PBMCs. The cell subset or site label for this specimen denotes: CD45RA+ positively selected. The source of this sequence is a man between 18 and 29 years old in good health. Some clones in this sample may be carry-over from other donors' samples. The chain is made from TRBV2 and TRBJ2-5; TRBD2 aligns with 13 central bases. Here is the DNA: TGTGCCAGCAGCGGTCAAGGGACTAGCGGGAATAAGTACTTC. Its translation reads: CASSGQGTSGNKYF.